These T cell receptor beta chains were read from a single sample in a study of T cell responses to AZD1222 COVID-19 vaccine. Sequencing was performed with immunoSEQ multiplex PCR; in TCRdb, only in-frame clones are kept and a portion is missing. The sample lists over 100,000 clones; roughly 80% were seen once. The specimen comprised peripheral blood, sampled on day 0 of AZD1222 vaccination. Every receptor here comes from an adult in good health. The CDR3 runs from the conserved cysteine through the conserved F or W. A D gene is named only where the DNA matches it firmly.

-,TRBV20-1,TRBJ2-3,TGCAGTGCTAGTCGTCCAGCGGGCCGCACAGATACGCAGTATTTT,CSASRPAGRTDTQYF
TRBD2,TRBV11-2,TRBJ2-1,TGTGCCAGCAGCCCTAGCGGGGGCTACAATGAGCAGTTCTTC,CASSPSGGYNEQFF
-,TRBV5-6,TRBJ1-2,TGTGCCAGCAGCTTGGGGATTTCAGGAGGCTACACCTTC,CASSLGISGGYTF
TRBD1,TRBV28,TRBJ1-2,TGTGCCAGCAATTGGGACAGGTTCGGGGGGGGCTACACCTTC,CASNWDRFGGGYTF
-,TRBV3-1/TRBV3-2,TRBJ1-1,TGTGCCAGCAGCGTGGCACTGGGGGGGAACACTGAAGCTTTCTTT,CASSVALGGNTEAFF
-,TRBV7-9,TRBJ1-4,TGTGCCAGCAGAAGAGGGAGGGATGAAAAACTGTTTTTT,CASRRGRDEKLFF
TRBD1,TRBV19,TRBJ1-3,TGTGCCAGTAGTATTGGTAGAGGGGGCGCGGGAAACACCATATATTTT,CASSIGRGGAGNTIYF
-,TRBV7-3,TRBJ2-2,TGTGCCAGCAGCCCTTCGGCCGGGACCGGGGAGCTGTTTTTT,CASSPSAGTGELFF
-,TRBV18,TRBJ1-3,TGTGCCAGCTCACCACGAAAGGTTTTCTCTGGAAACACCATATATTTT,CASSPRKVFSGNTIYF
-,TRBV28,TRBJ1-6,TGTGCCAGCAGCCCCATCTCGAAAGATAATTCACCCCTCCACTTT,CASSPISKDNSPLHF
-,TRBV18,TRBJ2-2,TGTGCCAGCTCACCGACCTTGAAAAGCGGGGAGCTGTTTTTT,CASSPTLKSGELFF
TRBD1,TRBV2,TRBJ1-1,TGTGCCAGCAGTGTAAGGACAGGCTTAACAAACACTGAAGCTTTCTTT,CASSVRTGLTNTEAFF
-,TRBV5-1,TRBJ2-3,TGCGCCAGCAGCTTGGAGGTCGGATTCTCAGATACGCAGTATTTT,CASSLEVGFSDTQYF
-,TRBV5-1,TRBJ1-1,TGCGCCAGCAGCTTGGAACAGACCCGTGAAGCTTTCTTT,CASSLEQTREAFF